There are many counts of the clone carrying this TCR beta chain. What it recognizes is unknown. TCR beta CDR3 regions were amplified from RNA transcripts. Using the HTBI primer set, a first-round RT-PCR was run on the TCR CDR3. TCRdb recomputed calls from the multiplex PCR reads with MiXCR, one row per CDR3 protein. The table has hundreds of thousands of distinct CDR3 sequences, approximately 15% seen once. The data originate from a study of T cells in Graves' hyperthyroidism and ophthalmopathy. At the level of the study: Peripheral blood samples were taken at initial diagnosis, prior to any treatment. Overall study results and limits: In simple terms, a model built on 13 V-J features told ophthalmopathy apart from stable hyperthyroidism. In the blood, most expanded thyroid clonotypes above 0.001 appeared as well.

The CDR3 has 14 amino acids. The germline V gene has CDR1 SGHTA and CDR2 FQGNSA. V was clipped by 6 bases and J by 0 bases, with 12 bases between them. The sequenced sample was blood. This chain joins TRBV7-2 and TRBJ2-7, with D perhaps TRBD1 (6 bases). This clonotype was obtained from a woman aged 40 to 55 with Graves' ophthalmopathy. DNA for the CDR3: TGTGCCAGCAGTATACAGGGTCTCTCCTACGAGCAGTACTTC. Its protein is CASSIQGLSYEQYF. Based on the CDR3 plus reference TRBV7-2 and TRBJ2-7, the full variable domain is GAGVSQSPSNKVTEKGKDVELRCDPISGHTALYWYRQSLGQGLEFLIYFQGNSAPDKSGLPSDRFSAERTGGSVSTLTIQRTQQEDSAVYLCASSIQGLSYEQYFGPGTRLTVT.